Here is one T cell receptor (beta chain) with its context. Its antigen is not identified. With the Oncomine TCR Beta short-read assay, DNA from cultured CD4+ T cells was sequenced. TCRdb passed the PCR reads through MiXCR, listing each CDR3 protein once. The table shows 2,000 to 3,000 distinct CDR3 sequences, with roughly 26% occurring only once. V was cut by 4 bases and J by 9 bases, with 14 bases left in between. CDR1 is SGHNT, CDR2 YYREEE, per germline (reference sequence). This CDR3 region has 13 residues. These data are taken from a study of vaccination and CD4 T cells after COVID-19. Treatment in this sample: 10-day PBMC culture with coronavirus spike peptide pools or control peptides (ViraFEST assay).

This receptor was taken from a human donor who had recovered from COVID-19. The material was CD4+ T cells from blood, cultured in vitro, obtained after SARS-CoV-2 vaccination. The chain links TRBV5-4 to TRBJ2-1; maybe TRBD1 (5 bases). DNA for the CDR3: TGTGCCAGCAGCCCAGGGTGGGGTTCTGAGCAGTTCTTC. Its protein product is CASSPGWGSEQFF. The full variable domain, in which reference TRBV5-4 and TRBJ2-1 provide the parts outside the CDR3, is ETGVTQSPTHLIKTRGQQVTLRCSSQSGHNTVSWYQQALGQGPQFIFQYYREEENGRGNFPPRFSGLQFPNYSSELNVNALELDDSALYLCASSPGWGSEQFFGPGTRLTVL.